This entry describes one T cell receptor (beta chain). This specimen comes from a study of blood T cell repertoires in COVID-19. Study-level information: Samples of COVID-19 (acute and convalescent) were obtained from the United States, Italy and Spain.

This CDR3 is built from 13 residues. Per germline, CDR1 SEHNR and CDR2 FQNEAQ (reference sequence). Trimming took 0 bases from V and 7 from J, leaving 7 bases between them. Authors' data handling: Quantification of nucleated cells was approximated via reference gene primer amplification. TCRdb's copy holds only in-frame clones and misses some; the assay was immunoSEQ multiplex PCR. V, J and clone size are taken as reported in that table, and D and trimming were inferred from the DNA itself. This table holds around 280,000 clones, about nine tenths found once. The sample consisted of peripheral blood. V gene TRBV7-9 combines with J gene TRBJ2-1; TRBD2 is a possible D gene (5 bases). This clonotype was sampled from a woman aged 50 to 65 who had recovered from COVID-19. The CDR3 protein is CASSLARANEQFF. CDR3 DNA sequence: TGTGCCAGCAGCTTAGCGCGGGCTAATGAGCAGTTCTTC.